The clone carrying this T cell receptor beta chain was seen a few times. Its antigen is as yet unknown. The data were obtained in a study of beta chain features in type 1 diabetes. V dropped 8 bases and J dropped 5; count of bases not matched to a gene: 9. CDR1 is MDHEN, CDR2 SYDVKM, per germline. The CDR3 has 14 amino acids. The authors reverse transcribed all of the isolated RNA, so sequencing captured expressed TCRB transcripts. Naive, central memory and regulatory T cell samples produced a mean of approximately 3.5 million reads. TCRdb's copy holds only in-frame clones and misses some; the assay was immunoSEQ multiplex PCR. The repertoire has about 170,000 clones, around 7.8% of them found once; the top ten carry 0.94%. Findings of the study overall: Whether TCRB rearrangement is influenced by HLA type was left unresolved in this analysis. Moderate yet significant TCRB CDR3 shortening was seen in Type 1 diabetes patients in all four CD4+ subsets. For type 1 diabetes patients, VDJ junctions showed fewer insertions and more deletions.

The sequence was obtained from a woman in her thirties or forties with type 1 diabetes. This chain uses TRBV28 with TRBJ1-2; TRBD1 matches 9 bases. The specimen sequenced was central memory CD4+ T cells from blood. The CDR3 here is CASVQGAGWYGYTF. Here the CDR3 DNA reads TGTGCCAGCGTACAGGGGGCAGGGTGGTATGGCTACACCTTC.